Given below is one T cell receptor (beta chain) in context. CDR1 SGHKS and CDR2 YYEKEE come from the germline V gene (reference sequence). This CDR3 comprises 14 residues. The V end was cut by 7 bases, the J end by 2 bases, with 12 bases between. The record originates from a study of T cell responses to AZD1222 COVID-19 vaccine. Pooling covered second doses at about 4 or about 12 weeks. Profiling relied on immunoSEQ multiplex PCR, and the TCRdb table lists in-frame clones only, not all of them. The sample consists of 80,000 or so clones, around 90% of them appearing once. This clonotype originated in an adult who received the AZD1222 COVID-19 vaccine. The input for sequencing was peripheral blood, taken 28 days after the second AZD1222 dose. The chain is built from TRBV5-5 and TRBJ2-2; no definite D call. The CDR3 DNA follows: TGTGCCAGCTCGGCAGAACTTAACACCGGGGAGCTGTTTTTT. Amino acids: CASSAELNTGELFF. Complete variable domain (other parts from reference TRBV5-5 and TRBJ2-2): DAGVTQSPTHLIKTRGQQVTLRCSPISGHKSVSWYQQVLGQGPQFIFQYYEKEERGRGNFPDRFSARQFPNYSSELNVNALLLGDSALYLCASSAELNTGELFFGEGSRLTVL.